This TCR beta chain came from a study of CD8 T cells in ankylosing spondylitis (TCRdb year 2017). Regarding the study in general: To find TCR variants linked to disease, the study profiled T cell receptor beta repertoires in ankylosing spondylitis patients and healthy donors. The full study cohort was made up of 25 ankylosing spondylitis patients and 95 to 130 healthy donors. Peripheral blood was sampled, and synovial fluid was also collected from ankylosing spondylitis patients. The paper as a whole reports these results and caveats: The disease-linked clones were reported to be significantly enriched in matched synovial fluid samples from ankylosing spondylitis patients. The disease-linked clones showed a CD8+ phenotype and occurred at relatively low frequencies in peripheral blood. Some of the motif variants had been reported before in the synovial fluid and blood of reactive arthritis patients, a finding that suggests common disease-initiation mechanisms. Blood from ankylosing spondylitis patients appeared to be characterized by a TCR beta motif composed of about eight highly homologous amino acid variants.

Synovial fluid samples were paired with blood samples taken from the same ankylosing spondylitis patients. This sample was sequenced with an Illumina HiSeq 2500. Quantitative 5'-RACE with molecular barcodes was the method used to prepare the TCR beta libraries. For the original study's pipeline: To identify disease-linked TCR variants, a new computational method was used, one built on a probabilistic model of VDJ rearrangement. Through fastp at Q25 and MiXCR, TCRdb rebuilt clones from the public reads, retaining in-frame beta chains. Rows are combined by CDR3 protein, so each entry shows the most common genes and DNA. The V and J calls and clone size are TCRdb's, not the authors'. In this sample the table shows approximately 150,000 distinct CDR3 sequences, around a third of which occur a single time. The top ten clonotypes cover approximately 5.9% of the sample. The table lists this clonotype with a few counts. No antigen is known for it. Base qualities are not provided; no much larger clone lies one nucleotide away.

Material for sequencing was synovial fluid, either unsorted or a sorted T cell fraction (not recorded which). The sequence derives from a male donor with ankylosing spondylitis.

For the CDR3, the sequence is CSVGGGYNEQFF. The nucleotides are TGCAGCGTTGGTGGAGGATACAATGAGCAGTTCTTC. This sequence uses TRBV29-1 and TRBJ2-1; a tentative D match to TRBD2 spans 5 bases. The CDR3 measures 12 amino acids from cysteine to phenylalanine. This entry keeps only the CDR3 DNA: 36 bases, framed from base 1. Taken from the germline V gene, the CDR1 and CDR2 loops are SQVTM and ANQGSEA. V is cut by 4 bases and J by 4 bases, and the space between the germline ends is 8 bases.